The 26 T cell receptor beta chains below were found in one sample sequenced in a study of identical twins (TCRdb year 2016). Receptors were amplified or captured by 5' RACE. Data came from an Illumina HiSeq 2000. TCRdb itself trimmed the public reads at Q25 with fastp, ran MiXCR and retained productive beta chains. Rows with a matching CDR3 protein are joined into one entry that keeps the most common DNA and genes. Across this sample there are approximately 590,000 distinct CDR3 sequences, with over 8.5% seen only once. Of the sample, 2.5% to 3.5% falls within the top ten clones. The sample was also reused in another study, on yellow fever vaccine responses in identical twins.

The sequencing input was PBMCs. Receptor source: a woman aged 18 to 35 in good health.

The sample holds many counts of this clonotype. This chain joins TRBV7-9 and TRBJ2-3, with TRBD2 as a possible D gene (5 bases). The CDR3 contains 15 residues. V dropped 4 bases and J dropped 2 bases, with 13 bases sitting between them. CDR1 and CDR2 from the germline V gene are SEHNR and FQNEAQ (reference sequence). CDR3 sequence (DNA): TGTGCCAGCAGCTCAAACCCACTAGTCACAGATACGCAGTATTTT. It yields the protein CASSSNPLVTDTQYF.

This clonotype was seen at least ten times. V gene TRBV6-5 combines with J gene TRBJ2-3, with 10 nucleotides matching TRBD1. The CDR3 is 16 amino acids. Germline values: CDR1 MNHEY, CDR2 SVGAGI. V shed 0 bases and J 4 bases; nucleotides not matched to a gene: 4. CDR3: CASSYSTGGPPDTQYF. The CDR3 bases are TGTGCCAGCAGTTACTCGACAGGGGGCCCACCAGATACGCAGTATTTT.

This clonotype was seen a few times. This chain uses TRBV7-2 with TRBJ2-7; 7 nucleotides agree with TRBD1. The CDR3 spans 16 residues. CDR1 SGHTA and CDR2 FQGNSA come from the germline V gene. V lost 4 bases, J lost 3 bases, and 12 bases stayed unmatched. CDR3: CASSSALGAGGYEQYF. CDR3 bases: TGTGCCAGCAGCTCAGCTTTGGGGGCAGGGGGCTACGAGCAGTACTTC.

This clonotype has only a few counts. The rearrangement links TRBV3-1 to TRBJ1-4; D is uncertain. Germline CDR1 is LGHDT and CDR2 is YNNKEL (reference sequence). This CDR3 contains 12 residues. V lost 1 base and J 8 bases, leaving 5 bases between the germline ends. The DNA of the CDR3 is TGTGCCAGCAGCCAAGGCGGCGAAAAACTGTTTTTT. Its translation is CASSQGGEKLFF.

The CDR3 spells CASSLWENTGELFF. CDR3 DNA sequence: TGTGCCAGCAGCTTATGGGAGAACACCGGGGAGCTGTTTTTT. The gene calls are TRBV7-8 and TRBJ2-2; D remains ambiguous. Per the germline V gene, CDR1 is SGHVS and CDR2 is FQNEAQ. The CDR3 runs to 14 residues. V was clipped by 2 bases and J by 1 base, with 5 bases between them. The full variable domain, rest sourced from reference TRBV7-8 and TRBJ2-2, is GAGVSQSPRYKVAKRGQDVALRCDPISGHVSLFWYQQALGQGPEFLTYFQNEAQLDKSGLPSDRFFAERPEGSVSTLKIQRTQQEDSAVYLCASSLWENTGELFFGEGSRLTVL.

The chain uses TRBV6-2 or TRBV6-3 and TRBJ2-4; 8 nucleotides match TRBD1. Germline assignment: CDR1 MNHEY and CDR2 SVGEGT. With 2 bases clipped from V and 0 bases from J, the junction kept 3 bases outside the gene matches. This CDR3 region has 16 residues. This chain's CDR3 is CASSYARGLAKNIQYF. The DNA of the CDR3 is TGTGCCAGCAGTTACGCCAGGGGGCTAGCCAAAAACATTCAGTACTTC.

This clonotype was seen at least ten times. This chain uses TRBV2 with TRBJ2-5; D uncertain. V shed 1 base and J shed 6 bases, with 18 bases lying between them. Looked up from germline, CDR1 is SNHLY and CDR2 is FYNNEI. This CDR3 spans 16 amino acids. CDR3 coding DNA: TGTGCCAGCAGTGAAGGTGGTCAGCCAAATGCGAAGACCCAGTACTTC. It specifies CASSEGGQPNAKTQYF. Full variable domain (rest looked up from reference TRBV2 and TRBJ2-5): EPEVTQTPSHQVTQMGQEVILRCVPISNHLYFYWYRQILGQKVEFLVSFYNNEISEKSEIFDDQFSVERPDGSNFTLKIRSTKLEDSAMYFCASSEGGQPNAKTQYFGPGTRLLVL.

This clonotype has only a few counts. This chain uses TRBV4-1 with TRBJ2-7, with D possibly matching TRBD1 (5 bases). Trimming took 0 bases from V and 0 from J, leaving 9 bases between them. Per the germline V gene, CDR1 is MGHRA and CDR2 is YSYEKL. CDR3 length equals 15 residues. This chain's CDR3 is CASSQEGRASYEQYF. The CDR3, as DNA: TGCGCCAGCAGCCAAGAGGGCAGGGCCTCCTACGAGCAGTACTTC.

Ten or more counts support this clonotype. This chain uses TRBV27 with TRBJ2-2, with D possibly being TRBD2 (6 bases). V was trimmed by 3 bases and J by 7 bases, leaving 12 bases between them. CDR1 and CDR2 (germline): MNHEY, SMNVEV (reference sequence). The CDR3 runs to 14 residues. CDR3 in DNA: TGTGCCAGCAGTTTCGCGGGGATCGACGGGGAGCTGTTTTTT. Translated, it gives CASSFAGIDGELFF.

This chain links TRBV20-1 with TRBJ2-2; 8 bases are a match to TRBD1. This CDR3 region has 14 residues. In germline, CDR1 is DFQATT, CDR2 SNEGSKA (reference sequence). The junction had 10 bases not matched to a gene; V was cut back by 6 bases and J by 7 bases. Written as DNA, the CDR3 is TGCAGTGCGCCCGACAGGGGAAGAGGCGGGGAGCTGTTTTTT. It encodes CSAPDRGRGGELFF.

This clonotype was recorded many times. The chain recombines TRBV29-1 with TRBJ2-1; D remains unclear. This CDR3 has 15 amino acids. Trimming took 0 bases from V and 9 from J, leaving 18 bases between them. Germline V lookup: CDR1 SQVTM, CDR2 ANQGSEA. CDR3 sequence (DNA): TGCAGCGTTGAAGACCTTAAACGTGGCCAGCTTGAGCAGTTCTTC. Its translation: CSVEDLKRGQLEQFF.

This clonotype was counted ten times or more. This chain uses TRBV28 with TRBJ2-1; no reliable D call. CDR1 and CDR2 (germline): MDHEN, SYDVKM. Trimming took off 8 bases at V and 0 bases at J, with 26 bases between the two ends. The CDR3 runs to 19 residues. The DNA of the CDR3 is TGTGCCAGCTATAACAGTTTATCCGGCCGGCCTAGCTCCTACAATGAGCAGTTCTTC. Residues: CASYNSLSGRPSSYNEQFF.

In its sample, this clonotype was seen many times. This chain connects TRBV27 to TRBJ2-1; 10 positions match TRBD2. CDR3 length equals 18 residues. Germline values: CDR1 MNHEY, CDR2 SMNVEV (reference sequence). Losses at the gene ends were 2 bases for V and 5 bases for J; bases not matched to a gene: 12. CDR3 nucleotides: TGTGCCAGCAGTTTACCCCCGACTAGCGGGTCAGTAAACAATGAGCAGTTCTTC. This encodes CASSLPPTSGSVNNEQFF.

This rearrangement joins TRBV4-3 to TRBJ2-7; weak D call: TRBD2 (5 bases). CDR1 is LGHNA and CDR2 is YSLEER in the germline V gene. This CDR3 contains 14 residues. Trimming shortened V by 0 bases and J by 4 bases, and 10 bases separated the two germline ends. The CDR3 nucleotides read TGCGCCAGCAGCCAAGATTTACGGGGTTACGAGCAGTACTTC. Residues: CASSQDLRGYEQYF.

This clonotype was detected a few times. The CDR3 bases are TGTGCCACTGGGACTCCAGGAGGGGAGACCCAGTACTTC. Translation: CATGTPGGETQYF. V gene TRBV24-1 combines with J gene TRBJ2-5; tentatively, D is TRBD2 (6 bases). The CDR3 extends over 13 amino acids. Per the germline V gene, CDR1 is KGHDR and CDR2 is SFDVKD. The germline V and J ends were trimmed by 10 bases and 5 bases, with 16 bases remaining between them.

Only a few counts were recorded for this clonotype. This chain joins TRBV6-1 and TRBJ1-4, with 7 bases fitting TRBD1. The germline gives CDR1 MNHNS, CDR2 SASEGT. The V segment lost 6 bases and the J segment 4 bases; nucleotides outside the gene matches: 11. The CDR3 covers 16 residues. CDR3 loop: CASSQDRSLHNEKLFF. The CDR3 nucleotides are TGTGCCAGCAGCCAGGACAGGTCCTTACATAATGAAAAACTGTTTTTT.

The sample holds a few counts of this clonotype. The chain has TRBV7-9 and TRBJ2-7, with TRBD1 matching over 7 bases. The CDR3 sequence is 13 residues long. Germline-derived CDR1 and CDR2 are SEHNR and FQNEAQ (reference sequence). J lost 5 bases, V lost 5 bases, and 6 bases had no gene match. The CDR3 spells CASSPEGGNEQYF. CDR3 nucleotide sequence: TGTGCCAGCAGCCCCGAAGGGGGCAACGAGCAGTACTTC. The full variable domain, its missing parts supplied by reference TRBV7-9 and TRBJ2-7, is DTGVSQNPRHKITKRGQNVTFRCDPISEHNRLYWYRQTLGQGPEFLTYFQNEAQLEKSRLLSDRFSAERPKGSFSTLEIQRTEQGDSAMYLCASSPEGGNEQYFGPGTRLTVT.

The rearrangement links TRBV27 to TRBJ2-3; TRBD2 agrees at 9 bases. The CDR3 sequence is 21 residues long. The V gene's germline CDR1 is MNHEY and CDR2 SMNVEV (reference sequence). The trim removed 7 bases at V and 2 bases at J, leaving 25 bases unmatched. In DNA, the CDR3 is TGTGCCAGCACCCCGAGGGGGACTAGCCGGAGGGCCGAGTCCCACACAGATACGCAGTATTTT. Translation gives CASTPRGTSRRAESHTDTQYF.

The J gene is TRBJ2-7, the V gene TRBV18, with D perhaps assigned TRBD1 or TRBD2 (5 bases each). The CDR3 consists of 13 residues. Germline assignment: CDR1 KGHSH and CDR2 LQKENI. With 2 bases removed from V and 5 bases from J, the gap between germline ends came to 10 bases. CDR3 DNA sequence: TGTGCCAGCTCACCAGGGACGCAGGACGAGCAGTACTTC. This codes for CASSPGTQDEQYF.

This clonotype was counted between two and nine times. This chain joins TRBV5-4 and TRBJ2-7, with 7 bases lining up with TRBD2. The CDR3 has 14 residues. J lost 7 bases, V lost 0 bases, and 7 bases had no gene match. Germline-derived CDR1 and CDR2 are SGHNT and YYREEE (reference sequence). In DNA, the CDR3 is TGTGCCAGCAGCTTGGAAGCGGGAAACGGGGAGCAGTACTTC. As protein: CASSLEAGNGEQYF.

In this sample, this clonotype turned up a few times. This chain links TRBV5-1 with TRBJ1-1; 9 positions match TRBD1. The length of the CDR3 is 17 residues. Germline CDR1 and CDR2: SGHRS and YFSETQ. V lost 6 bases to trimming and J lost 0 bases; unmatched junction nucleotides: 12. The CDR3 DNA follows: TGCGCCAGCATCTCCGGTCAGACAGGGGGAGTGAACACTGAAGCTTTCTTT. Its translation is CASISGQTGGVNTEAFF.

This clonotype has just a few counts. The V call is TRBV6-1, the J call TRBJ1-1, with D possibly being TRBD1 (5 bases). The CDR3 is 15 residues long. V was pared by 8 bases and J by 5 bases, with 21 bases between. CDR1 and CDR2 from the germline V gene are MNHNS and SASEGT. The CDR3 sequence is CASGVGTLMRTEAFF. Here the CDR3 DNA reads TGTGCCAGCGGGGTGGGGACCCTGATGAGGACTGAAGCTTTCTTT.

This clonotype appeared once. J is TRBJ2-3 and V is TRBV10-3; D remains unclear. The germline V gene encodes CDR1 ENHRY and CDR2 SYGVKD. This CDR3 has 13 residues. Trimming took off 3 bases at V and 0 bases at J, with 4 bases between the two ends. CDR3 loop: CAISEISTDTQYF. The CDR3 DNA sequence: TGTGCCATCAGTGAAATTAGCACAGATACGCAGTATTTT.

As regards this clonotype: The junction differs from germline at one of its ends, possibly a read error. This chain links TRBV7-7 with TRBJ2-5; D is possibly TRBD2 (5 bases). This CDR3 has 14 amino acids. The germline gives CDR1 SSHAT, CDR2 FNYEAQ (reference sequence). CDR3 in DNA: TGTGCTAGCAGCTTAGCGACCTTCCAAGAGACCCAGTACTTC. As protein: CASSLATFQETQYF. Full variable domain (outside the CDR3, taken from reference TRBV7-7 and TRBJ2-5): GAGVSQSPRYKVTKRGQDVTLRCDPISSHATLYWYQQALGQGPEFLTYFNYEAQPDKSGLPSDRFSAERPEGSISTLTIQRTEQRDSAMYRCASSLATFQETQYFGPGTRLLVL.

This chain links TRBV24-1 with TRBJ1-5; D call uncertain. The CDR3 extends over 14 amino acids. The V gene lost 9 bases and the J gene lost 2 bases, with 13 bases spanning the gap. Per the germline V gene, CDR1 is KGHDR and CDR2 is SFDVKD. The CDR3 spells CATGDDKGNQPQHF. CDR3 nucleotides: TGTGCCACCGGAGATGACAAGGGCAATCAGCCCCAGCATTTT.

The chain has TRBV25-1 and TRBJ1-5, with D possibly matching TRBD1 (5 bases). The CDR3 runs to 14 residues. Trimming cost V 6 bases and J 4 bases, with 13 bases left between them. In germline, CDR1 is MGHDK, CDR2 SYGVNS. The chain's CDR3 is CASRPGRLNQPQHF. The CDR3, as DNA: TGTGCCAGCAGACCGGGACGGCTAAATCAGCCCCAGCATTTT.